The rows below give T cell receptor beta chains drawn from one sample of a study of blood T cell repertoires in COVID-19. The table came from immunoSEQ multiplex PCR; TCRdb's copy has only in-frame clones and leaves some out. Among around 200,000 clones listed, about 86% were seen once. Sequencing input: peripheral blood. The receptors shown here come from a woman under 30 who had recovered from COVID-19. The CDR3 runs from the conserved cysteine through the conserved F or W. Each record gives: D gene, clone size, J gene, V gene, CDR3 protein, CDR3 DNA. D genes are given only for firm matches. Size values are once, few and many counts, or a class for expanded clones, and some rows have none.

>.|.|TRBJ1-2|TRBV28
CASSLLAVLGYTF
TGTGCCAGCAGTTTGTTAGCGGTTCTCGGCTACACCTTC
>.|few|TRBJ1-6|TRBV3-1/TRBV3-2
CASSQGGQSSPLHF
TGTGCCAGCAGCCAAGGTGGCCAATCCTCACCCCTCCACTTT
>TRBD2|.|TRBJ2-7|TRBV9
CASSPSGGSSYEQYF
TGTGCCAGCAGCCCGAGCGGGGGGAGCTCCTACGAGCAGTACTTC
>.|.|TRBJ1-6|TRBV9
CASSVGGGSNSPLHF
TGTGCCAGCAGCGTAGGTGGAGGTTCGAATTCACCCCTCCACTTT
>.|.|TRBJ2-5|TRBV2
CASSVPGWQETQYF
TGTGCCAGCAGTGTGCCAGGGTGGCAAGAGACCCAGTACTTC
>.|.|TRBJ1-5|TRBV2
CASSGSTRSNQPQHF
TGTGCCAGCAGTGGGAGCACACGAAGCAATCAGCCCCAGCATTTT
>.|.|TRBJ2-5|TRBV2
CASTPTRTFETQYF
TGTGCCAGCACCCCGACAAGAACATTTGAGACCCAGTACTTC
>TRBD1|few|TRBJ2-2|TRBV5-1
CASSFRQGWMANTGELFF
TGCGCCAGCAGCTTCAGACAGGGTTGGATGGCTAACACCGGGGAGCTGTTTTTT
>TRBD2|few|TRBJ2-1|TRBV3-1/TRBV3-2
CASSPLAGGWNEQFF
TGTGCCAGCAGCCCCCTAGCGGGAGGGTGGAATGAGCAGTTCTTC
>TRBD2|.|TRBJ2-3|TRBV10-3
CAISEAGTSGGDTQYF
TGTGCCATCAGTGAGGCCGGGACTAGCGGGGGGGATACGCAGTATTTT
>TRBD1|few|TRBJ2-3|TRBV11-2
CASSLGTGHTDTQYF
TGTGCCAGCAGCTTAGGGACAGGGCACACAGATACGCAGTATTTT
>.|.|TRBJ2-3|TRBV7-9
CASSLLELDTQYF
TGTGCCAGCAGCTTATTAGAACTGGATACGCAGTATTTT
>.|.|TRBJ2-2|TRBV9
CASSLNTGELFF
TGTGCCAGCAGCTTAAACACCGGGGAGCTGTTTTTT
>.|.|TRBJ2-3|TRBV7-9
CASSLDGWDTQYF
TGTGCCAGCAGCCTAGACGGGTGGGATACGCAGTATTTT
>TRBD1|.|TRBJ1-5|TRBV27
CASRTQGVSNQPQHF
TGTGCCAGCAGAACTCAGGGGGTTAGCAATCAGCCCCAGCATTTT
>TRBD1|.|TRBJ1-1|TRBV19
CASSPRTGSGAEAFF
TGTGCCAGTAGTCCCCGGACAGGGTCTGGAGCTGAAGCTTTCTTT
>.|.|TRBJ1-6|TRBV15
CATSRAGINNSPLHF
TGTGCCACCAGTAGAGCGGGTATCAATAATTCACCCCTCCACTTT
>.|.|TRBJ1-3|TRBV6-5
CASRPDRSTGNTIYF
TGTGCCAGCAGACCCGACAGAAGCACTGGAAACACCATATATTTT
>.|once|TRBJ2-2|TRBV10-3
CAISGSEAGTGELFF
TGTGCCATCAGTGGTTCAGAGGCGGGCACCGGGGAGCTGTTTTTT
>TRBD1|once|TRBJ2-1|TRBV9
CASGDRSSYNEQFF
TGTGCCAGCGGGGACAGGAGCTCCTACAATGAGCAGTTCTTC
>.|.|TRBJ1-2|TRBV6-6
CASSLFDRGAGYGYTF
TGTGCCAGCAGTTTATTTGATCGTGGGGCTGGCTATGGCTACACCTTC
>TRBD2|.|TRBJ2-3|TRBV15
CATSSPGTSGRLDTDTQYF
TGTGCCACCAGCAGCCCCGGGACTAGCGGGAGGTTGGACACAGATACGCAGTATTTT
>TRBD2|.|TRBJ2-1|TRBV27
CASSLWAERGGRDEQFF
TGTGCCAGCAGTTTATGGGCGGAGCGGGGGGGCAGGGATGAGCAGTTCTTC
>TRBD1|.|TRBJ1-6|TRBV27
CASSLSEGAIVSYNSPLHF
TGTGCCAGCAGTTTAAGTGAGGGGGCGATTGTATCCTATAATTCACCCCTCCACTTT
>.|once|TRBJ1-6|TRBV7-6
CASSLLDTYNSPLHF
TGTGCCAGCAGCTTACTTGACACATATAATTCACCCCTCCACTTT
>.|.|TRBJ2-1|TRBV15
CATSRDVSYYNEQFF
TGTGCCACCAGCAGAGATGTGAGTTACTACAATGAGCAGTTCTTC
>.|.|TRBJ2-7|TRBV4-3
CASSQDPAGTTSYEQYF
TGCGCCAGCAGCCAAGACCCGGCCGGGACAACCTCCTACGAGCAGTACTTC
>TRBD1|.|TRBJ1-4|TRBV5-1
CASSQGQGAKKLFF
TGCGCCAGCAGCCAGGGACAGGGGGCAAAAAAACTGTTTTTT
>.|.|TRBJ1-2|TRBV24-1
CATEGWGNYGYTF
TGTGCCACCGAGGGTTGGGGTAACTATGGCTACACCTTC
>.|.|TRBJ1-2|TRBV6-2/TRBV6-3
CASSESYGYTF
TGTGCCAGCAGTGAGTCTTATGGCTACACCTTC
>.|.|TRBJ2-2|TRBV7-9
CASSFVEGNTGELFF
TGTGCCAGCAGCTTTGTCGAGGGGAACACCGGGGAGCTGTTTTTT
>.|.|TRBJ1-1|TRBV28
CASSYLNTEAFF
TGTGCCAGCAGCTATCTTAACACTGAAGCTTTCTTT
>TRBD1|.|TRBJ2-5|TRBV4-1
CASSRHDIRTGQETQYF
TGCGCCAGCAGCCGACACGACATTCGGACAGGGCAAGAGACCCAGTACTTC
>.|once|TRBJ1-1|TRBV19
CASNNGNSLNTEAFF
TGTGCCAGTAACAACGGGAACAGTCTGAACACTGAAGCTTTCTTT
>.|.|TRBJ1-1|TRBV12-3/TRBV12-4
CATTENMNTEAFF
TGTGCCACCACCGAGAATATGAACACTGAAGCTTTCTTT
>.|.|TRBJ2-3|TRBV7-2
CASPTGNTDTQYF
TGTGCCAGCCCCACAGGGAACACAGATACGCAGTATTTT
>.|few|TRBJ1-6|TRBV12-3/TRBV12-4
CASSLALIQPLHF
TGTGCCAGCAGTTTAGCGCTAATTCAACCCCTCCACTTT
>.|few|TRBJ1-1|TRBV29-1
CSVVKGINTEAFF
TGCAGCGTTGTCAAGGGGATAAACACTGAAGCTTTCTTT
>.|.|TRBJ2-7|TRBV5-1
CASSLVPGDSYEQYF
TGCGCCAGCAGCTTGGTTCCGGGGGACTCCTACGAGCAGTACTTC
>.|.|TRBJ2-1|TRBV5-6
CASSQRQDINEQFF
TGTGCCAGCAGCCAACGACAGGACATCAATGAGCAGTTCTTC
>.|.|TRBJ2-1|TRBV4-3
CASSQDTVRGSNEQFF
TGCGCCAGCAGCCAAGATACAGTACGGGGTAGTAATGAGCAGTTCTTC
>TRBD1|.|TRBJ1-5|TRBV7-2
CASSLTGVNQPQHF
TGTGCCAGCAGCTTGACAGGGGTCAATCAGCCCCAGCATTTT
>.|.|TRBJ2-5|TRBV11-2
CASKTFVTQYF
TGTGCCAGCAAGACATTCGTGACCCAGTACTTC
>.|.|TRBJ1-1|TRBV11-2
CASSAIKNTEAFF
TGTGCCAGCAGTGCGATCAAGAACACTGAAGCTTTCTTT
>.|few|TRBJ1-1|TRBV6-6
CASKEWNTEAFF
TGTGCCAGCAAGGAGTGGAACACTGAAGCTTTCTTT
>.|.|TRBJ1-6|TRBV5-4
CASTPGGSYNSPLHF
TGTGCCAGCACCCCGGGGGGGTCCTATAATTCACCCCTCCACTTT
>TRBD1|.|TRBJ1-2|TRBV7-9
CASSLGQGARGYTF
TGTGCCAGCAGCTTAGGACAGGGGGCGCGGGGCTACACCTTC